What follows are 10 T cell receptor beta chains derived from one specimen sequenced in a study of CD8+CD57+ T cells in acquired aplastic anemia (dated by TCRdb to 2016 to 2019). The listed sequencing device is Illumina HiSeq 2000. Profiling of TCR beta VDJ combinations and CDR3 sequences used genomic DNA as the template. The public sequencing data were trimmed at Q25 with fastp and processed into clonotypes with MiXCR by TCRdb, which kept only in-frame beta chains. Here each entry gathers all rows of one CDR3 protein and keeps the most common genes and DNA. Within this sample are roughly 200,000 distinct CDR3 sequences, with 60% to 65% of them counted one time only. Together, the top ten hold approximately 30% of the sample. Sequencing used sorted CD4+, CD8+, or CD8+CD57+ T cells (not recorded which) from PBMCs. The receptors were gathered from a human donor in good health.

About this clonotype: At one end the junction does not follow the germline gene, possibly because of a read error. The chain recombines TRBV6-4 with TRBJ2-1; possible D gene TRBD2, 5 bases. The germline V gene encodes CDR1 MRHNA and CDR2 SNTAGT. The CDR3 extends over 15 amino acids. The CDR3 DNA follows: TGCGCCAGCAGTGAGTCGGGGAGCTCCTACAATGAGCAGTTCTTC. Its translation: CASSESGSSYNEQFF.

This clonotype was picked up a small number of times. V and J are TRBV2 and TRBJ2-2; 7 bases are a match to TRBD2. Germline values: CDR1 SNHLY, CDR2 FYNNEI. Losses at the gene ends were 11 bases for V and 7 bases for J; bases not matched to a gene: 10. The CDR3 is 13 amino acids. CDR3 protein: CAGGREVVGELFF. CDR3 sequence (DNA): TGTGCCGGGGGGAGGGAAGTAGTCGGGGAGCTGTTTTTT.

This clonotype was recorded only once. The chain joins TRBV6-5 to TRBJ1-2; D perhaps matches TRBD1 (5 bases). The V and J ends lost 7 bases and 4 bases respectively, with 13 bases between them. The CDR3 is 13 amino acids. Germline CDR1 and CDR2: MNHEY and SVGAGI. CDR3 coding DNA: TGTGCCAGCACACGAGACAGTCCCTATGGCTACACCTTC. This sequence encodes CASTRDSPYGYTF.

This clonotype was seen a handful of times. CDR3 loop: CASSLRGRETQYF. CDR3 coding DNA: TGTGCCAGCAGCTTACGAGGTCGAGAGACCCAGTACTTC. V usage is TRBV7-2 and J usage is TRBJ2-5; D is unclear. Germline V gene lookup returns CDR1 SGHTA and CDR2 FQGNSA. The CDR3 is 13 amino acids. Trimming took 2 bases from V and 4 from J, leaving 8 bases between them.

V is TRBV29-1 and J is TRBJ1-2; TRBD1 might be the D (5 bases). The V end lost 3 bases, the J end lost 6 bases, and 23 bases lay between the germline ends. CDR1 and CDR2 from the germline V gene are SQVTM and ANQGSEA. The CDR3 covers 16 residues. The CDR3 spells CSVEALGGWEENGYTF. The CDR3 DNA follows: TGCAGCGTTGAGGCCCTTGGGGGGTGGGAGGAGAATGGCTACACCTTC. The whole variable domain, filled in from reference TRBV29-1 and TRBJ1-2, reads SAVISQKPSRDICQRGTSLTIQCQVDSQVTMMFWYRQQPGQSLTLIATANQGSEATYESGFVIDKFPISRPNLTFSTLTVSNMSPEDSSIYLCSVEALGGWEENGYTFGSGTRLTVV.

V usage is TRBV2 and J usage is TRBJ1-5; D not resolved. This CDR3 is built from 12 residues. Germline CDR1 SNHLY, CDR2 FYNNEI. Trimming pared 1 base from V and 6 bases from J, leaving 4 bases between. The CDR3 loop is CASSEELQPQHF. CDR3 nucleotides: TGTGCCAGCAGTGAAGAACTTCAGCCCCAGCATTTT.

CDR3 in DNA: TGTGCCAGTTCCGGGACCTACAGCGAGGAACTGTTTTTT. Amino acids: CASSGTYSEELFF. The rearrangement links TRBV27 to TRBJ1-4; D might be TRBD1 (5 bases). Trimming took off 9 bases at V and 12 bases at J, with 20 bases between the two ends. CDR3 size: 13 residues. Germline CDR1 is MNHEY and CDR2 is SMNVEV (reference sequence).

This clonotype has a count of ten or more. The gene calls are TRBV5-1 and TRBJ2-1; 12 bases fit TRBD2. The V gene's germline CDR1 is SGHRS and CDR2 YFSETQ. Trimming took 3 bases from V and 5 from J; bases not matched to a gene: 6. The CDR3 covers 16 residues. The CDR3 reads CASSWETSGSNNEQFF. CDR3 bases: TGCGCCAGCAGCTGGGAGACTAGCGGGAGTAACAATGAGCAGTTCTTC.

The table lists this clonotype with many counts. As DNA, the CDR3 is TGTGCCAGCAGCTTAGAGGCAACAGGGAATTCACCCCTCCACTTT. Translated, it gives CASSLEATGNSPLHF. The rearrangement joins TRBV7-8 to TRBJ1-6, with D possibly TRBD1 on 6 matching bases. Trimming shortened V by 1 base and J by 7 bases, and 11 bases separated the two germline ends. The CDR3 consists of 15 residues. Germline V gene lookup returns CDR1 SGHVS and CDR2 FQNEAQ.

The chain uses TRBV29-1 and TRBJ1-4; the D gene is possibly TRBD1 (5 bases). Germline V gene data show CDR1 as SQVTM and CDR2 as ANQGSEA. With 5 bases removed from V and 8 bases from J, the gap between germline ends came to 15 bases. This CDR3 contains 13 residues. In DNA, the CDR3 is TGCAGCGTTTTGCCCCAACGGGGGGAAAAACTGTTTTTT. As protein: CSVLPQRGEKLFF.